This paragraph reports one T cell receptor beta chain. This sample stems from a study of blood T cell repertoires in COVID-19. Turning to the study itself: PBMCs, B-cell-depleted T cells, or T cells were the source of the cDNA or gDNA that made up the material.

Method: immunoSEQ multiplex PCR; TCRdb's copy keeps in-frame clones and lacks some. The sample lists 80,000 to 100,000 clones, roughly 90% seen once, with roughly 4.2% in the top ten. This CDR3 has 14 amino acids. Trimming took 6 bases from V and 4 from J; bases not matched to a gene: 8. Per the germline V gene, CDR1 is MNHEY and CDR2 is SVGAGI. This chain joins TRBV6-5 and TRBJ1-2; 7 bases line up with TRBD1. The sample consisted of peripheral blood. The clonotype comes from a human donor with COVID-19, enrolled during active disease. The donor label of this sample is uncertain. The CDR3 bases are TGTGCCAGCAGAGCCCTCAGGGGGGCCTATGGCTACACCTTC. Translated: CASRALRGAYGYTF.